A single sample gave rise to the 19 T cell receptor beta chains below, sequenced in a study of cytomegalovirus exposure and HLA in healthy donors. The PCR ran on 60 Vbeta and 13 Jbeta primers. The assay was immunoSEQ multiplex PCR, and TCRdb's table has in-frame clones only and misses some. This sample's clone table lists 35,000 to 50,000 clones. The sample consisted of PBMCs. The origin of the receptors is a woman under 40 in good health and CMV-seropositive.

The chain is built from TRBV18 and TRBJ1-1; 9 bases are a match to TRBD1. Losses at the gene ends were 3 bases for V and 3 bases for J; bases not matched to a gene: 2. Germline values: CDR1 KGHSH, CDR2 LQKENI. The CDR3 contains 14 residues. The CDR3 nucleotides are TGTGCCAGCTCACCGGGACAGGGCTACACTGAAGCTTTCTTT. Protein sequence: CASSPGQGYTEAFF.

The chain uses TRBV27 and TRBJ1-2; maybe TRBD1 (6 bases). This CDR3 spans 15 amino acids. V was clipped by 4 bases and J by 3 bases, with 15 bases between them. Germline CDR1 MNHEY, CDR2 SMNVEV (reference sequence). The CDR3 spells CASSSAGAQDYGYTF. The CDR3 nucleotides are TGTGCCAGCAGTTCCGCGGGGGCGCAGGACTATGGCTACACCTTC.

The chain combines TRBV2 with TRBJ1-2; weak D call: TRBD1 (6 bases). Trimming took off 7 bases at V and 7 bases at J, with 16 bases between the two ends. Germline-derived CDR1 and CDR2 are SNHLY and FYNNEI. CDR3 length: 13 amino acids. CDR3 sequence reads: CASTPGGLGGYTF. CDR3 DNA sequence: TGTGCCAGCACACCGGGGGGGCTAGGTGGCTACACCTTC.

This chain joins TRBV4-2 and TRBJ2-7; maybe TRBD2 (6 bases). The CDR3 is made up of 16 amino acids. Germline V gene sequence: CDR1 LGHNA, CDR2 YNFKEQ. The V end lost 0 bases, the J end lost 1 base, and 13 bases lay between the germline ends. This CDR3 is CASSQDAGTGSYEQYF. As DNA, the CDR3 is TGTGCCAGCAGCCAAGATGCGGGGACGGGTTCCTACGAGCAGTACTTC.

The rearrangement joins TRBV5-6 to TRBJ2-7, with 7 bases fitting TRBD1. Per the germline V gene, CDR1 is SGHDT and CDR2 is YYEEEE. The junction had 7 bases not matched to a gene; V was cut back by 4 bases and J by 3 bases. This CDR3 region has 14 residues. The DNA for the CDR3 is TGTGCCAGCAGCCTCAATGGACAGGACTACGAGCAGTACTTC. Protein sequence: CASSLNGQDYEQYF. Drawing the rest from reference TRBV5-6 and TRBJ2-7, the complete variable domain is DAGVTQSPTHLIKTRGQQVTLRCSPKSGHDTVSWYQQALGQGPQFIFQYYEEEERQRGNFPDRFSGHQFPNYSSELNVNALLLGDSALYLCASSLNGQDYEQYFGPGTRLTVT.

This chain joins TRBV5-1 and TRBJ2-7; 8 bases are a match to TRBD1. Germline V gene sequence: CDR1 SGHRS, CDR2 YFSETQ. The CDR3 is made up of 13 amino acids. V lost 5 bases, J lost 5 bases, and 6 bases stayed unmatched. The CDR3 here is CASSPQGAHEQYF. The DNA for the CDR3 is TGCGCCAGCAGTCCCCAGGGGGCTCACGAGCAGTACTTC.

V gene TRBV10-3 combines with J gene TRBJ2-2; D perhaps matches TRBD1 (5 bases). V was shortened by 5 bases and J by 2 bases, with 9 bases between the two germline ends. CDR1 is ENHRY, CDR2 SYGVKD, per germline. This CDR3 contains 14 residues. CDR3 sequence reads: CAISLTENTGELFF. DNA for the CDR3: TGTGCCATCAGTCTGACAGAAAACACCGGGGAGCTGTTTTTT.

V gene TRBV10-3 combines with J gene TRBJ2-7, with D possibly TRBD2 on 6 matching bases. The V end was cut by 3 bases, the J end by 7 bases, with 19 bases between. The CDR3 length is 15 residues. Germline assignment: CDR1 ENHRY and CDR2 SYGVKD. DNA of the CDR3: TGTGCCATCAGTGACCCCTACGGGGGTACGAGTGAGCAGTACTTC. Its protein is CAISDPYGGTSEQYF.

The chain's CDR3 is CASSLRLAGFTDTQYF. CDR3 bases: TGTGCCAGCAGCCTCAGACTAGCGGGTTTCACAGATACGCAGTATTTT. This chain links TRBV7-2 with TRBJ2-3, with 10 nucleotides matching TRBD2. The germline gives CDR1 SGHTA, CDR2 FQGNSA. The junction had 7 bases not matched to a gene; V was cut back by 5 bases and J by 2 bases. The CDR3 runs 16 residues.

The rearrangement links TRBV11-3 to TRBJ1-4; a possible D gene is TRBD1 (5 bases). The germline V gene encodes CDR1 SGHNT and CDR2 YENEEA. This CDR3 is built from 14 residues. Trimming stripped 5 bases from V and 7 bases from J, with 14 bases between. The CDR3 region has the DNA TGTGCCAGCAGCACGGGGGACGTATCTGAAAAACTGTTTTTT. Translating gives CASSTGDVSEKLFF.

This chain links TRBV28 with TRBJ2-1; D uncertain. With 7 bases removed from V and 9 bases from J, the gap between germline ends came to 13 bases. The CDR3 is made up of 12 amino acids. Germline V lookup: CDR1 MDHEN, CDR2 SYDVKM. CDR3 sequence (DNA): TGTGCCAGCAATTCACCCCTAGGTGAGCAGTTCTTC. Its translation: CASNSPLGEQFF.

The rearrangement links TRBV6-5 to TRBJ2-7; the match to TRBD1 covers 8 bases. This CDR3 is built from 14 residues. Trimming cost V 6 bases and J 0 bases; bases outside gene matches: 4. Per germline, CDR1 MNHEY and CDR2 SVGAGI. For the CDR3, the DNA is TGTGCCAGCAGCATAGGACAGGGCTCCTACGAGCAGTACTTC. Its protein is CASSIGQGSYEQYF.

CDR3 DNA: TGTGCCAGCAGCAGAACCACAGGGAACACTGAAGCTTTCTTT. Residues: CASSRTTGNTEAFF. The chain employs TRBV6-1 and TRBJ1-1; D possibly corresponds to TRBD1 (5 bases). From germline, CDR1 is MNHNS and CDR2 SASEGT. CDR3 size: 14 residues. The V end lost 6 bases, the J end lost 1 base, and 12 bases lay between the germline ends.

The chain has TRBV4-1 and TRBJ1-1, with D possibly matching TRBD1 (5 bases). The V gene lost 0 bases and the J gene lost 5 bases, with 10 bases spanning the gap. CDR1 and CDR2 from the germline V gene are MGHRA and YSYEKL. The CDR3 runs to 14 residues. The CDR3 is CASSQDGGRTEAFF. For the CDR3, the DNA is TGCGCCAGCAGCCAAGATGGGGGGAGGACTGAAGCTTTCTTT.

As regards this clone: Relative to the germline gene, one junction end is altered; a read error may explain this. The V and J genes are TRBV6-1 and TRBJ2-1; D gene uncertain. The germline V gene encodes CDR1 MNHNS and CDR2 SASEGT. This CDR3 contains 13 residues. The CDR3 nucleotides are TGTGCCAGCAGCGAAGACGAGATTGTTGAGCAGTTCTTC. It translates to CASSEDEIVEQFF.

The genes are TRBV11-2 and TRBJ1-1; 9 bases agree with TRBD1. The CDR3 totals 15 residues. Germline CDR1 is SGHAT and CDR2 is FQNNGV. The V and J ends lost 5 bases and 1 base, in that order; junction bases with no gene match: 5. The CDR3 region is CASSPHRGQNTEAFF. CDR3 bases: TGTGCCAGCAGCCCCCACAGGGGGCAGAACACTGAAGCTTTCTTT. Looking up the rest from reference TRBV11-2 and TRBJ1-1 gives the full variable domain: EAGVAQSPRYKIIEKRQSVAFWCNPISGHATLYWYQQILGQGPKLLIQFQNNGVVDDSQLPKDRFSAERLKGVDSTLKIQPAKLEDSAVYLCASSPHRGQNTEAFFGQGTRLTVV.

The chain uses TRBV5-5 and TRBJ2-3, with TRBD1 matching over 9 bases. Per germline, CDR1 SGHKS and CDR2 YYEKEE (reference sequence). V lost 0 bases and J lost 11; bases outside the gene matches: 4. CDR3 length equals 13 residues. The CDR3, as DNA: TGTGCCAGCAGCTTGGCGGGACAGGGTCAGCAGTATTTT. Amino acid sequence: CASSLAGQGQQYF.

The genes are TRBV6-6 and TRBJ2-3; possibly TRBD1 for D (6 bases). Germline CDR1 is MNHNY and CDR2 is SVGAGI (reference sequence). There are 14 residues in the CDR3. V shed 5 bases and J shed 4 bases, with 13 bases lying between them. The CDR3 sequence is CASSHRTASDTQYF. The CDR3 bases are TGTGCCAGCAGTCATAGGACAGCTTCAGATACGCAGTATTTT.

V gene TRBV2 combines with J gene TRBJ2-5; D unclear. Germline CDR1 is SNHLY and CDR2 is FYNNEI. The CDR3 spans 11 residues. Trimming stripped 5 bases from V and 4 bases from J, with 5 bases between. The CDR3 sequence: CASSSRETQYF. The CDR3 DNA sequence: TGTGCCAGCAGTTCGAGAGAGACCCAGTACTTC.